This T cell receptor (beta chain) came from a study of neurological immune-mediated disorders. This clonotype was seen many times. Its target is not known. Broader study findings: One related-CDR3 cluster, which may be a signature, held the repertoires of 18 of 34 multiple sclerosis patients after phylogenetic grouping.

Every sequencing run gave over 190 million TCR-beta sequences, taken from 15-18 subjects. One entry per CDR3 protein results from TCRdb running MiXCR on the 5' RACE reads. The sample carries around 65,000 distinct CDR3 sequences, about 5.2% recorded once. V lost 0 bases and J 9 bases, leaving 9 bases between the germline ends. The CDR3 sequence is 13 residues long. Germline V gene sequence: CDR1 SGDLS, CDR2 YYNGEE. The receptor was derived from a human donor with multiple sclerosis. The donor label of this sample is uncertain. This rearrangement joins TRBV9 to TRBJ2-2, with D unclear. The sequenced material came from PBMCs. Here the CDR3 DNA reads TGTGCCAGCAGCGTAGGAGGAGACAGGGAGCTGTTTTTT. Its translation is CASSVGGDRELFF.